This is a list of T cell receptor beta chains from one sample in a study of PD-1 blockade in classical Hodgkin lymphoma. TCRdb's copy holds only in-frame clones and misses some; the assay was immunoSEQ multiplex PCR. In the table there are approximately 41,000 clones, 78% of which are singletons. Sample: peripheral blood mononuclear cells (PBMCs), taken at baseline. These TCRs come from a human donor with classical Hodgkin lymphoma. Both conserved end residues are part of each CDR3. A D gene is named only where the DNA matches it firmly. Only part of the rows carry a size: once, few, many, or a class if the clone is expanded.

J,V,size,D,CDR3,DNA
TRBJ1-4,TRBV18,once,-,CASSPLTRPNEKLFF,TGTGCCAGCTCACCACTGACAAGGCCTAATGAAAAACTGTTTTTT
TRBJ2-3,TRBV9,-,TRBD1,CASSHRDRVTDTQYF,TGTGCCAGCAGCCACCGGGACAGGGTTACAGATACGCAGTATTTT
TRBJ2-3,TRBV4-1,-,-,CASSKTGTQRSDTQYF,TGCGCCAGCAGCAAAACCGGGACCCAAAGGTCCGATACGCAGTATTTT
TRBJ2-2,TRBV19,-,TRBD1,CASSTTGGVGELFF,TGTGCCAGTAGTACTACAGGGGGCGTCGGGGAGCTGTTTTTT
TRBJ1-1,TRBV5-5,-,TRBD1,CASSRQGIIMNTEAFF,TGTGCCAGCAGCAGACAGGGGATTATCATGAACACTGAAGCTTTCTTT
TRBJ2-1,TRBV5-5,few,-,CASRKTPSYNEQFF,TGTGCCAGCAGGAAGACACCTTCCTACAATGAGCAGTTCTTC
TRBJ1-4,TRBV7-2,-,TRBD1,CASCASPGQGYEKLFF,TGTGCCAGCTGCGCATCCCCGGGACAGGGATATGAAAAACTGTTTTTT
TRBJ2-3,TRBV19,-,-,CASSLYKTDSSTDTQYF,TGTGCCAGTAGTCTTTATAAGACAGACTCTAGCACAGATACGCAGTATTTT
TRBJ1-6,TRBV13,-,TRBD1,CASSEQGGRASPLHF,TGTGCCAGCAGCGAACAGGGGGGTAGGGCTTCACCCCTCCACTTT
TRBJ2-1,TRBV15,-,TRBD2,CATSRQSGGIYNEQFF,TGTGCCACCAGCAGACAAAGCGGGGGAATCTACAATGAGCAGTTCTTC
TRBJ1-1,TRBV30,-,-,CAWTPLRNTEAFF,TGTGCCTGGACCCCACTCAGGAACACTGAAGCTTTCTTT
TRBJ2-7,TRBV5-1,once,-,CASRAGAYEQYF,TGCGCCAGCAGGGCAGGTGCCTACGAGCAGTACTTC
TRBJ2-4,TRBV11-2,-,-,CASSFPGETKNIQYF,TGTGCCAGCAGCTTCCCAGGCGAGACCAAAAACATTCAGTACTTC
TRBJ1-1,TRBV5-1,-,-,CASRGLVNTEAFF,TGCGCCAGCAGGGGGTTGGTGAACACTGAAGCTTTCTTT
TRBJ2-1,TRBV4-3,-,-,CASSQELWASSYNEQFF,TGCGCCAGCAGCCAAGAGTTGTGGGCGAGCTCCTACAATGAGCAGTTCTTC
TRBJ1-2,TRBV4-2,-,-,CASSQYGAANYGYTF,TGTGCCAGCAGCCAATACGGAGCAGCTAACTATGGCTACACCTTC
TRBJ1-3,TRBV5-1,-,-,CASSPGRVGNTIYF,TGCGCCAGCAGCCCAGGGAGGGTTGGAAACACCATATATTTT
TRBJ1-2,TRBV7-9,-,TRBD1,CASSLWLGTESNYGYTF,TGTGCCAGCAGCTTATGGCTAGGGACAGAGAGTAACTATGGCTACACCTTC
TRBJ1-1,TRBV4-3,-,-,CASSPFEGRNTEAFF,TGCGCCAGCAGCCCCTTCGAAGGCCGGAACACTGAAGCTTTCTTT
TRBJ1-1,TRBV30,-,-,CAWSSWNTEAFF,TGTGCCTGGAGTAGCTGGAACACTGAAGCTTTCTTT
TRBJ1-4,TRBV5-1,-,-,CASSLQGGWNEKLFF,TGCGCCAGCAGCTTACAGGGAGGTTGGAATGAAAAACTGTTTTTT
TRBJ2-7,TRBV6-5,-,TRBD1,CASSYLGQGGPYEQYF,TGTGCCAGCAGTTATCTAGGACAGGGTGGCCCCTACGAGCAGTACTTC
TRBJ1-2,TRBV27,large,TRBD1,CASSLTGGGGYTF,TGTGCCAGCAGTCTCACAGGGGGCGGTGGCTACACCTTC
TRBJ2-5,TRBV11-2,-,-,CASSPEETQYF,TGTGCCAGCAGCCCCGAAGAGACCCAGTACTTC
TRBJ2-2,TRBV5-6,-,TRBD1,CASSLVRQGGAGELFF,TGTGCCAGCAGCTTGGTTCGACAGGGTGGGGCCGGGGAGCTGTTTTTT
TRBJ2-3,TRBV27,few,-,CASTHSPTDTQYF,TGTGCCAGCACCCACTCCCCCACAGATACGCAGTATTTT
TRBJ2-3,TRBV7-3,-,TRBD2,CASSLGSGTSTDTQYF,TGTGCCAGCAGCTTAGGTAGCGGGACTAGCACAGATACGCAGTATTTT
TRBJ2-5,TRBV11-2,-,-,CASSLDRVLETQYF,TGTGCCAGCAGCTTAGATAGGGTACTTGAGACCCAGTACTTC
TRBJ1-2,TRBV7-9,-,-,CASSPAGDWRGYTF,TGTGCCAGCAGCCCCGCCGGGGACTGGCGTGGCTACACCTTC
TRBJ1-2,TRBV6-6,few,-,CATSGGGYTF,TGTGCCACCTCAGGAGGGGGCTACACCTTC
TRBJ1-4,TRBV4-1,few,-,CASSQDNEATNEKLFF,TGCGCCAGCAGCCAAGATAACGAGGCAACTAATGAAAAACTGTTTTTT
TRBJ1-3,TRBV12-1,few,-,CASSLGLQGVHSGNTIYF,TGTGCCAGCAGCTTGGGACTCCAGGGGGTCCACTCTGGAAACACCATATATTTT
TRBJ1-4,TRBV23-1,-,TRBD1,CASSQSLPSRDRGGTNEKLFF,TGCGCCAGCAGTCAATCCTTACCCAGCCGGGACAGGGGAGGAACTAATGAAAAACTGTTTTTT
TRBJ2-2,TRBV29-1,-,-,CSVGRNTGELFF,TGCAGCGTTGGCCGGAACACCGGGGAGCTGTTTTTT
TRBJ1-5,TRBV5-1,-,-,CASSPKPLENSNQPQHF,TGCGCCAGCAGCCCGAAACCCCTGGAGAATAGCAATCAGCCCCAGCATTTT
TRBJ1-3,TRBV5-8,-,TRBD1,CASGTGNKGNTIYF,TGTGCCAGCGGGACAGGGAATAAAGGAAACACCATATATTTT
TRBJ1-4,TRBV4-1,-,-,CASSQESDGWGEKLFF,TGCGCCAGCAGCCAAGAATCCGATGGGTGGGGTGAAAAACTGTTTTTT
TRBJ1-4,TRBV27,few,-,CASSMDSATNEKLFF,TGTGCCAGCAGTATGGACTCTGCAACTAATGAAAAACTGTTTTTT
TRBJ1-2,TRBV18,-,TRBD1,CASSLTGGLYGYTF,TGTGCCAGCTCACTTACAGGGGGCCTCTATGGCTACACCTTC
TRBJ1-2,TRBV6-5,once,-,CASQGGNYGYTF,TGTGCCAGCCAAGGGGGGAACTATGGCTACACCTTC